These T cell receptor beta chains were read from a single sample in a study of blood T cell repertoires in COVID-19. Clones were sequenced by immunoSEQ multiplex PCR, and TCRdb holds only the in-frame ones, with some missing. The sample contains around 160,000 clones, approximately 90% of which appear only once. Sequencing was done on a sample of peripheral blood. These receptors were taken from a man aged 18 to 29 with COVID-19, enrolled during active disease. Each CDR3 is given with its conserved first and last residue. Fields, in order: D gene, J gene, V gene, CDR3 protein, CDR3 DNA. A D gene is named only where the DNA matches it firmly.

>-|TRBJ1-1|TRBV7-2
CASSLQDKNEAFF
TGTGCCAGCAGCTTACAGGACAAGAATGAAGCTTTCTTT
>TRBD1|TRBJ1-6|TRBV28
CASTLGDRALGSPLHF
TGTGCCAGCACCTTGGGGGACAGGGCCCTTGGGTCACCCCTCCACTTT
>TRBD2|TRBJ2-1|TRBV6-5
CASSADSGGLNEQFF
TGTGCCAGCAGCGCTGACTCGGGAGGGCTCAATGAGCAGTTCTTC
>TRBD1|TRBJ1-2|TRBV28
CASNLGTGYRYGYTF
TGTGCCAGCAACCTTGGGACAGGGTACCGCTATGGCTACACCTTC
>TRBD1|TRBJ2-7|TRBV19
CASSMMPGGREQYF
TGTGCCAGTAGTATGATGCCAGGGGGCAGGGAGCAGTACTTC
>TRBD1|TRBJ2-5|TRBV6-5
CASRPDRGTQETQYF
TGTGCCAGCCGACCGGACAGGGGTACCCAAGAGACCCAGTACTTC
>-|TRBJ1-1|TRBV18
CASSRTRGPMAEAFF
TGTGCCAGCTCACGGACTAGGGGACCGATGGCAGAAGCTTTCTTT
>-|TRBJ2-5|TRBV5-1
CASSFSQTETQYF
TGCGCCAGCAGCTTTTCACAGACCGAGACCCAGTACTTC
>TRBD1|TRBJ2-7|TRBV5-6
CASSYGQGKPYEQYF
TGTGCCAGCAGTTACGGACAGGGGAAGCCCTACGAGCAGTACTTC
>-|TRBJ2-3|TRBV19
CASSYQGGDTQYF
TGTGCCAGTAGTTATCAGGGGGGAGATACGCAGTATTTT
>TRBD1|TRBJ2-3|TRBV9
CASSAPIHDREDTQYF
TGTGCCAGCAGCGCTCCGATACACGACAGGGAAGATACGCAGTATTTT
>-|TRBJ1-5|TRBV7-8
CASSNPLTDSNQPQHF
TGTGCCAGCAGCAACCCCCTGACAGATAGCAATCAGCCCCAGCATTTT
>TRBD2|TRBJ2-1|TRBV19
CASTLGTSRYNEQFF
TGTGCCAGTACCCTAGGGACTAGCAGATACAATGAGCAGTTCTTC